This T cell receptor (beta chain) emerged from a study of blood T cells in healthy people across ages. Trimming took off 0 bases at V and 1 base at J, with 11 bases between the two ends. This CDR3 comprises 16 residues. Germline assignment: CDR1 SGHRS and CDR2 YFSETQ. Study outcomes and limitations: Both higher diversity and more naive CD4+ cells marked long-lived donors when set against aged donors.

It was with a sample-barcoded 5' primer and a J-beta primer mix that a second PCR of about 6 to 12 cycles was run. TCRdb fed the 5' RACE reads into MiXCR, producing one record per CDR3 protein. The repertoire holds about 1,800,000 distinct CDR3 sequences, with 28% as singletons. Remarks on this clonotype: No antigen is known for it.

The V and J genes are TRBV5-1 and TRBJ1-3; the D gene is possibly TRBD1 (5 bases). This receptor was identified in a woman aged 30 to 39 in good health. Sequencing was done on a sample of blood. The CDR3 DNA reads as TGCGCCAGCAGCTTGGCCGCGGGGGATTCTGGAAACACCATATATTTT. Translated: CASSLAAGDSGNTIYF.